This passage covers 6 T cell receptor beta chains from one sample sequenced in a study of blood T cell repertoires in COVID-19. Measured with immunoSEQ multiplex PCR; TCRdb has only the in-frame clones, and not every one. The sample contains some 320,000 clones, roughly nine tenths of which appear only once. Sequenced input: PBMCs or T cells enriched from blood (not recorded which). All receptors come from a man aged 55 to 70 who had recovered from COVID-19.

The rearrangement links TRBV9 to TRBJ2-3; tentatively, D is TRBD2 (5 bases). This CDR3 has 15 amino acids. V was trimmed by 3 bases and J by 0 bases, leaving 11 bases between them. Germline CDR1 is SGDLS and CDR2 is YYNGEE. The chain's CDR3 is CASSAGIRSTDTQYF. The CDR3 DNA reads as TGTGCCAGCAGCGCGGGAATAAGAAGCACAGATACGCAGTATTTT.

Here the CDR3 DNA reads TGTGCCTGGAGTACAGGGGACCCTGGAAACACCATATATTTT. This translates into CAWSTGDPGNTIYF. V usage is TRBV30 and J usage is TRBJ1-3; 7 positions agree with TRBD1. Trimming took 2 bases from V and 2 from J; bases not matched to a gene: 3. Germline lookup yields CDR1 GTSNPN and CDR2 SVGIG (reference sequence). This CDR3 spans 14 amino acids.

The genes are TRBV12-3 or TRBV12-4 and TRBJ1-4; 9 nucleotides agree with TRBD1. This CDR3 is built from 12 residues. The ends lost 5 bases at V and 14 bases at J; junction bases unmatched: 6. Here the CDR3 reads CASSPQGALLFF. The DNA of the CDR3 is TGTGCCAGCAGTCCACAGGGGGCTCTTCTGTTTTTT.

V is TRBV7-9 and J is TRBJ1-4; D unclear. The V end was cut by 5 bases, the J end by 2 bases, with 12 bases between. The CDR3 runs to 15 residues. Germline-derived CDR1 and CDR2 are SEHNR and FQNEAQ (reference sequence). CDR3 sequence (DNA): TGTGCCAGCAGCCGCGGGAGGGCTACTAATGAAAAACTGTTTTTT. Protein product: CASSRGRATNEKLFF.

The chain combines TRBV7-6 with TRBJ2-5, with 8 bases fitting TRBD2. Germline V gene sequence: CDR1 SGHVS, CDR2 FNYEAQ. This CDR3 contains 15 residues. Unmatched junction bases numbered 8, after V lost 7 bases and J lost 1 base. The CDR3 DNA reads as TGTGCCAGCACCTCCAGCGGGGGAGTCCAAGAGACCCAGTACTTC. Amino acid sequence: CASTSSGGVQETQYF.

This chain uses TRBV5-4 with TRBJ2-1; no clear D gene. In germline, CDR1 is SGHNT, CDR2 YYREEE (reference sequence). This CDR3 is built from 15 residues. The ends were cut back, 0 bases at V and 5 bases at J, with 12 bases in the middle. This CDR3 reads CASSLARGLDNEQFF. The CDR3 region has the DNA TGTGCCAGCAGCTTGGCTCGAGGCCTCGACAATGAGCAGTTCTTC. The entire variable domain, with the rest obtained from reference TRBV5-4 and TRBJ2-1, is as follows: ETGVTQSPTHLIKTRGQQVTLRCSSQSGHNTVSWYQQALGQGPQFIFQYYREEENGRGNFPPRFSGLQFPNYSSELNVNALELDDSALYLCASSLARGLDNEQFFGPGTRLTVL.